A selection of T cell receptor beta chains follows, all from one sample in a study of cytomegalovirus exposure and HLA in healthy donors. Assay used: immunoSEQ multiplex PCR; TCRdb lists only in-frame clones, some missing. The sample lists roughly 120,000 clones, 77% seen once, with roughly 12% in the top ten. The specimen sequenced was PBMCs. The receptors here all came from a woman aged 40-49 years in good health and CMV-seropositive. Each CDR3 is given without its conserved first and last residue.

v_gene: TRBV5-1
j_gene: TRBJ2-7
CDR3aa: ASSPGPDRVIEQY

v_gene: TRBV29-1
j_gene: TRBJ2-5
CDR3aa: SAVSGNRETQY

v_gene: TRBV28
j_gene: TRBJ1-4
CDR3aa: ASSEGTNEKLF

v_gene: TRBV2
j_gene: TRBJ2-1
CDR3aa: ASGETGSSYNEQF

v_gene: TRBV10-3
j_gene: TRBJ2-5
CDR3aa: AISDRDRVETQY

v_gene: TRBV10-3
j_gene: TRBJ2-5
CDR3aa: AISESNLNQETQY

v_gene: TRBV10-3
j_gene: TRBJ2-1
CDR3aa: AISESGRGRGEQF

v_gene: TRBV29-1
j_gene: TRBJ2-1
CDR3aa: SARGYNEQF

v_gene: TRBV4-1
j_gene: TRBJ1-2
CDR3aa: ASSQGLRQARGYT

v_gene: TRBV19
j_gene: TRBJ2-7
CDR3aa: ASSITAGEYEQY

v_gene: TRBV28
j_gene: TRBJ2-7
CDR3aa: ASSSQGTSGSYEQY

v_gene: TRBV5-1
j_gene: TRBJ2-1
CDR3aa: ASSIGTANNEQF

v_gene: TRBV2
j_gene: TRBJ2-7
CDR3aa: ASIRMTEAYEQY

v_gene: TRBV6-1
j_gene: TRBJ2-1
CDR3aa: ASTGQGPLF

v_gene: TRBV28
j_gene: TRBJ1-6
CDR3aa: ASSGQHNSPLH

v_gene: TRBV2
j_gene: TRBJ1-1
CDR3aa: ASSLTVPGEAF

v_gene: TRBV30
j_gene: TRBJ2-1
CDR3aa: AWSGYRGGNEQF

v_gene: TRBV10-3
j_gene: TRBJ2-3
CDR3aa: AIGPKAGETDTQY

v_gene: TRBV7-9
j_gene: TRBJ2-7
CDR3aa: SSSLVHYEQY

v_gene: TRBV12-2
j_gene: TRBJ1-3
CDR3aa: ASRPRQGPLSGNTIY

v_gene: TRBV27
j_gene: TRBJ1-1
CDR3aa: ASRITRGYTEAF

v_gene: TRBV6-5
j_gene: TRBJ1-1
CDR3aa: ASSYTGGVSNTEAF